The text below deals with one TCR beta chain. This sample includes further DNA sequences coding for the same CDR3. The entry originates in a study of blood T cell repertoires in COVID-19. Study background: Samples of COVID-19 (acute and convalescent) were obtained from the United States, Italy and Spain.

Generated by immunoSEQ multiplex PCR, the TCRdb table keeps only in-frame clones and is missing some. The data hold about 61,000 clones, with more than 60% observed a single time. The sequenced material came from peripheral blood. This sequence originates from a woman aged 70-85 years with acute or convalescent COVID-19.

Written as DNA, the CDR3 is TGTGCCAGCAGTTTAGTAGCGGGGGGCAACGAGCAGTACTTC. Encoded protein: CASSLVAGGNEQYF. The J gene is TRBJ2-7, the V gene TRBV28, with 10 bases aligning to TRBD2. Per germline, CDR1 MDHEN and CDR2 SYDVKM. V lost 2 bases to trimming and J lost 5 bases; unmatched junction nucleotides: 3. This CDR3 contains 14 residues.